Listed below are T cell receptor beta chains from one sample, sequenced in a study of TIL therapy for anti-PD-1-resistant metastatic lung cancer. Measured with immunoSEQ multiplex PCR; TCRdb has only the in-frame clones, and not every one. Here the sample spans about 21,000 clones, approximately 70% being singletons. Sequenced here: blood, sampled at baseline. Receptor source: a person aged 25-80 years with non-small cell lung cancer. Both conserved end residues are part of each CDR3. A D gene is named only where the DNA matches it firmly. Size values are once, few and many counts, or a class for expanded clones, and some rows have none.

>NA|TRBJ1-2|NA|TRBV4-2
CASSQEGSPSNYGYTF
TGTGCCAGCAGCCAAGAAGGCAGCCCTTCTAACTATGGCTACACCTTC
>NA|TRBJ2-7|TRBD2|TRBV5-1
CASSFTSGSQYEQYF
TGCGCCAGCAGCTTCACTAGCGGGAGTCAGTACGAGCAGTACTTC
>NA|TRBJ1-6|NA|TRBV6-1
CASKVVTNSPLHF
TGTGCCAGCAAGGTCGTAACCAATTCACCCCTCCACTTT
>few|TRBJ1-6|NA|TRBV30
CACEGESNSPLHF
TGTGCCTGCGAGGGTGAGAGTAATTCACCCCTCCACTTT
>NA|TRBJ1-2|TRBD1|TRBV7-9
CASSFSLQGSGYTF
TGTGCCAGCAGCTTCAGTTTACAGGGGAGCGGCTACACCTTC
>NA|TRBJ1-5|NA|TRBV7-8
CASSLAGVRRPDQPQHF
TGTGCCAGCAGCTTAGCGGGTGTTCGTAGACCGGATCAGCCCCAGCATTTT
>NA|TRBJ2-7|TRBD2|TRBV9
CASSRTSGSEQYF
TGTGCCAGCAGCCGGACTAGCGGGAGTGAGCAGTACTTC
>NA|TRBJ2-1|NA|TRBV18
CASSPNWETSYNEQFF
TGTGCCAGCTCACCAAATTGGGAGACATCCTACAATGAGCAGTTCTTC
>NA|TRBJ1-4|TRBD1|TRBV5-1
CASSRTGTENEKLFF
TGCGCCAGCAGCAGGACCGGGACAGAGAATGAAAAACTGTTTTTT
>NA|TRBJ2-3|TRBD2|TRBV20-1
CSAGTGGTQYF
TGCAGTGCTGGGACGGGAGGAACGCAGTATTTT
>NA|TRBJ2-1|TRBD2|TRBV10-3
CAISALAEGGEQFF
TGTGCCATCAGTGCACTAGCGGAGGGGGGTGAGCAGTTCTTC
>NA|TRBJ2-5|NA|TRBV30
CAWSVRQQETQYF
TGTGCCTGGAGTGTACGGCAGCAAGAGACCCAGTACTTC
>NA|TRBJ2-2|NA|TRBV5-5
CASSLGRGATGELFF
TGTGCCAGCAGCTTGGGCAGGGGAGCCACCGGGGAGCTGTTTTTT
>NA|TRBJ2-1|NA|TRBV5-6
CASSVGRAYNEQFF
TGTGCCAGCAGCGTTGGACGGGCCTACAATGAGCAGTTCTTC
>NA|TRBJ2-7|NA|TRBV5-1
CASSINYEQYF
TGCGCCAGCAGCATTAACTACGAGCAGTACTTC
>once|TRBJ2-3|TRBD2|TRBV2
CASKGLAATDTQYF
TGTGCCTCGAAGGGACTAGCGGCCACAGATACGCAGTATTTT
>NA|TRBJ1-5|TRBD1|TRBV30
CAWSVGQGALPQHF
TGTGCCTGGAGTGTGGGGCAGGGGGCGCTACCCCAGCATTTT
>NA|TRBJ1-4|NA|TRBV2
CASRRTTGIPNEKLFF
TGTGCCAGCAGGCGGACAACAGGGATCCCTAATGAAAAACTGTTTTTT
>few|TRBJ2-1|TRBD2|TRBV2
CASSPSLAGVQNEQFF
TGTGCCAGCAGTCCCTCACTAGCGGGGGTTCAGAATGAGCAGTTCTTC
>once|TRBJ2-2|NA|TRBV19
CASSIGRTPLGTGELFF
TGTGCCAGTAGTATAGGAAGGACACCCTTGGGCACCGGGGAGCTGTTTTTT
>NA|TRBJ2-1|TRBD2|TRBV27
CASSLGGGVDEQFF
TGTGCCAGCAGTTTAGGGGGGGGAGTGGATGAGCAGTTCTTC
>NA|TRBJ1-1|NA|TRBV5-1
CASSSFAGGTEAFF
TGCGCCAGCAGCTCATTCGCCGGGGGAACTGAAGCTTTCTTT
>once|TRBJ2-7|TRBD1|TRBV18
CASSLTRQGYEQYF
TGTGCCAGCTCATTGACTCGACAGGGCTACGAGCAGTACTTC
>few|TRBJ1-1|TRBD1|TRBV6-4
CASSDSWGQGGTEAFF
TGTGCCAGCAGTGACTCGTGGGGACAGGGTGGCACTGAAGCTTTCTTT
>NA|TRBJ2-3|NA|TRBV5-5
CASTQGWTDTQYF
TGTGCCAGCACACAGGGCTGGACAGATACGCAGTATTTT
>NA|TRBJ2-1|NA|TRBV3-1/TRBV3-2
CASSQGLDSYNEQFF
TGTGCCAGCAGCCAAGGGCTCGACAGCTACAATGAGCAGTTCTTC
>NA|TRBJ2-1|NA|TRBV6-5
CASSYSTGRHEQFF
TGTGCCAGCAGTTACTCGACCGGTCGTCATGAGCAGTTCTTC
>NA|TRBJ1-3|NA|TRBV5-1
CASSLSGPSGNIIYF
TGCGCCAGCAGCTTATCAGGTCCCTCTGGAAACATCATATATTTT